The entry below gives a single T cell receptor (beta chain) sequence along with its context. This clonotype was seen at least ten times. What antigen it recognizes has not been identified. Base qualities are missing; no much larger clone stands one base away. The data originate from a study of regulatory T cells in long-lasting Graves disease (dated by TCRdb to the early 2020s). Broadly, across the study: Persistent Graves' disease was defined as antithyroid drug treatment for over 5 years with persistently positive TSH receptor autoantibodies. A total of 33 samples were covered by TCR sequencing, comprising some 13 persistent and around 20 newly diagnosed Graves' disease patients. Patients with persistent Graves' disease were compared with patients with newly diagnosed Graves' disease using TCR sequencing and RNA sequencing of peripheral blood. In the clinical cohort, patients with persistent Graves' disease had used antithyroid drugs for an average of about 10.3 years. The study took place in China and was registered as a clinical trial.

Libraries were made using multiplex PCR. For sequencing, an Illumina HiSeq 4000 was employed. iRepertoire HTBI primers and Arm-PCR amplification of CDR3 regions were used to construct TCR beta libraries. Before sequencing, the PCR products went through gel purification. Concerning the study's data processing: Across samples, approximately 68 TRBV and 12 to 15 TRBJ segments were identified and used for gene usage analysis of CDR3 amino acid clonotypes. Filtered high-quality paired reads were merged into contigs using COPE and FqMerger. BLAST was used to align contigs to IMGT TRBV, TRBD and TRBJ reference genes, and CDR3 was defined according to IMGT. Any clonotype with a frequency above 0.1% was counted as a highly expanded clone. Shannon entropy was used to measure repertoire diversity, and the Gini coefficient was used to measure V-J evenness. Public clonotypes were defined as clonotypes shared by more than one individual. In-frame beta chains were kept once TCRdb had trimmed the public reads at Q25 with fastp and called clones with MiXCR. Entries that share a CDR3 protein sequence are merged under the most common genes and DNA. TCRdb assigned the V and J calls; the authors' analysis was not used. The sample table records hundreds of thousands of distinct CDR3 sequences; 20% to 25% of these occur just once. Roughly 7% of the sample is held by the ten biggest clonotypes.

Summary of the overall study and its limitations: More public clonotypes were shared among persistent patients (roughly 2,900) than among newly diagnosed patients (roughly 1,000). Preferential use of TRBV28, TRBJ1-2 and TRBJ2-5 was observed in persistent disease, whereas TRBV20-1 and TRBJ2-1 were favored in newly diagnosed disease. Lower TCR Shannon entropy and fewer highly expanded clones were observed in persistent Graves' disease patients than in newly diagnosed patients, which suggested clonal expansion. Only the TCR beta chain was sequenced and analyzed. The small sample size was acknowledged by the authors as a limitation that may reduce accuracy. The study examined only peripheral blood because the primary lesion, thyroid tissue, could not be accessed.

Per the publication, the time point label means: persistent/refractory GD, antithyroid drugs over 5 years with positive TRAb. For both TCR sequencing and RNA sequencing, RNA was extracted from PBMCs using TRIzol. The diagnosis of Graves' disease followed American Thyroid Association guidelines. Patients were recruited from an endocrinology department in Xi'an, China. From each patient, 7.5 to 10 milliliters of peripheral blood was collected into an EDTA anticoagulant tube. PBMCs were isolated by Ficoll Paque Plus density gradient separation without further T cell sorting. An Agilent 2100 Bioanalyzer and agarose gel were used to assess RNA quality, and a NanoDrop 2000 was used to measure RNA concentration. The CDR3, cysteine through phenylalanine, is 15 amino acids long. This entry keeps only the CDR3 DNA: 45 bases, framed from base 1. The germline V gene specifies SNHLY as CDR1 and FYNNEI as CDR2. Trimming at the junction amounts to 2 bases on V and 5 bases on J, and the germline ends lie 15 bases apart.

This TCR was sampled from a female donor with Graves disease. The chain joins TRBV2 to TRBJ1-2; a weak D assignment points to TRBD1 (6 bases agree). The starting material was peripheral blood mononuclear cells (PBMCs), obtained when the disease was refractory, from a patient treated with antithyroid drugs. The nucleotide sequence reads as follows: TGTGCCAGCAGTGAAACGTGGGGGGGGCCGTATGGCTACACCTTC. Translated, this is CASSETWGGPYGYTF.